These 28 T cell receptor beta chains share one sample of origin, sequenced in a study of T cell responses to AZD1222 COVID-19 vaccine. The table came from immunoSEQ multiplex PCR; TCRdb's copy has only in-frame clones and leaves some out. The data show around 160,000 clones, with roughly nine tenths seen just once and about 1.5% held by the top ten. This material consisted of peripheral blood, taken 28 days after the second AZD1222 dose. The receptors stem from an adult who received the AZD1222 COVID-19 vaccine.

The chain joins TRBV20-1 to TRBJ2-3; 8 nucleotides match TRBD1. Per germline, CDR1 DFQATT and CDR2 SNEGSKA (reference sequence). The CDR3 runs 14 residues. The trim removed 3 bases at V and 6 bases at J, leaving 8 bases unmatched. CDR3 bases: TGCAGTGCTAGTAGGGCAGGGGGCGCGGATACGCAGTATTTT. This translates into CSASRAGGADTQYF.

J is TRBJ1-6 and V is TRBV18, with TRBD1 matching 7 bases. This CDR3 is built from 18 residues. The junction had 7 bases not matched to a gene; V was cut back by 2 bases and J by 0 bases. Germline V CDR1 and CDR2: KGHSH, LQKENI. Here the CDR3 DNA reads TGTGCCAGCTCACCAACGGCAGGGGGGAGCTCCTATAATTCACCCCTCCACTTT. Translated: CASSPTAGGSSYNSPLHF.

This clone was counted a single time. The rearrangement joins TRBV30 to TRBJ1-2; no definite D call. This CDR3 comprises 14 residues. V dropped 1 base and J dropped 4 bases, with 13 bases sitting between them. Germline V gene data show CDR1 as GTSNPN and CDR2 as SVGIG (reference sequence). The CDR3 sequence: CAWSARPVTYGYTF. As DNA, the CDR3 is TGTGCCTGGAGTGCCCGTCCTGTTACCTATGGCTACACCTTC.

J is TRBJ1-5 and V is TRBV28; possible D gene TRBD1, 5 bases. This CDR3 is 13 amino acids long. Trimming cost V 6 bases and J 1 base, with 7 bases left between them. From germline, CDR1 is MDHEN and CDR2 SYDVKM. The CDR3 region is CASRRDSNQPQHF. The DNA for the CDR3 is TGTGCCAGCAGGAGGGACAGCAATCAGCCCCAGCATTTT.

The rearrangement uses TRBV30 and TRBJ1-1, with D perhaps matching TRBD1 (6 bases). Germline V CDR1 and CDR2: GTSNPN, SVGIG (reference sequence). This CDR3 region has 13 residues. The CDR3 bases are TGTGTGAACTGGAGGGGGGGCGCGTCTGAAGCTTTCTTT. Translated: CVNWRGGASEAFF.

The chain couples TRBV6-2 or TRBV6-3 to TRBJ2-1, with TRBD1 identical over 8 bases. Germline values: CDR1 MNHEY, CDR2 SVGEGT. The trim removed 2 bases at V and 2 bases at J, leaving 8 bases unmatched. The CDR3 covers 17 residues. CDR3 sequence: CASSYRSSGGAYNEQFF. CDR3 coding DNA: TGTGCCAGCAGTTACCGTTCTTCAGGGGGCGCCTACAATGAGCAGTTCTTC.

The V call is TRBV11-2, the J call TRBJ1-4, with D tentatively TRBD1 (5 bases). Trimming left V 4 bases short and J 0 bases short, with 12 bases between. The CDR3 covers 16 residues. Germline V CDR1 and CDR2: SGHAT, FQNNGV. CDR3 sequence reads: CASSWRGSSTNEKLFF. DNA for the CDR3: TGTGCCAGCAGCTGGAGGGGCAGTTCAACTAATGAAAAACTGTTTTTT. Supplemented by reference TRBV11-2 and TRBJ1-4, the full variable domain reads EAGVAQSPRYKIIEKRQSVAFWCNPISGHATLYWYQQILGQGPKLLIQFQNNGVVDDSQLPKDRFSAERLKGVDSTLKIQPAKLEDSAVYLCASSWRGSSTNEKLFFGSGTQLSVL.

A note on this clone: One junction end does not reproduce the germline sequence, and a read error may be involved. CDR3 protein: CASSLTWTDLPLF. CDR3 nucleotide sequence: TGTGCCAGCAGTTTAACCTGGACGGACCTCCCCCTCTTC. The gene calls are TRBV27 and TRBJ2-1, with unresolved D. Germline V gene data show CDR1 as MNHEY and CDR2 as SMNVEV (reference sequence). The CDR3 has 13 amino acids.

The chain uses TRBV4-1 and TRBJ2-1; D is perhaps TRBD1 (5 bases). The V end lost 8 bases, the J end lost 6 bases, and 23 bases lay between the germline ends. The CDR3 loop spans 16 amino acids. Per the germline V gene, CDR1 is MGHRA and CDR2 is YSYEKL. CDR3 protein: CASARVTFSTGNEQFF. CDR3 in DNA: TGCGCCAGCGCCAGGGTTACCTTCTCTACGGGCAATGAGCAGTTCTTC.

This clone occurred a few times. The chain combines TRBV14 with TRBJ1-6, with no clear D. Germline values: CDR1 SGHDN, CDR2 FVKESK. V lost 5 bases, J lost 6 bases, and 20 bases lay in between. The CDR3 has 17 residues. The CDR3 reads CASSTLVGFEINSPLHF. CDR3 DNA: TGTGCCAGCAGCACCCTCGTGGGATTCGAGATTAATTCACCCCTCCACTTT.

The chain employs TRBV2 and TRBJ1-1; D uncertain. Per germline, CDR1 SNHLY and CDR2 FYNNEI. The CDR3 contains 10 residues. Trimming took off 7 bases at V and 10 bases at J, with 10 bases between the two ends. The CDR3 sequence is CASTESVAFF. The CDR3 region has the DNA TGTGCCAGCACAGAATCGGTAGCTTTCTTT.

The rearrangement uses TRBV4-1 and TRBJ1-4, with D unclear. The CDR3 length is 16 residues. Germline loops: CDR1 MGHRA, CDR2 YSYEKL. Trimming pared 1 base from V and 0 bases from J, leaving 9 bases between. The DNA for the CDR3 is TGCGCCAGCAGCCAAGCTAACACAGCAACTAATGAAAAACTGTTTTTT. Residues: CASSQANTATNEKLFF.

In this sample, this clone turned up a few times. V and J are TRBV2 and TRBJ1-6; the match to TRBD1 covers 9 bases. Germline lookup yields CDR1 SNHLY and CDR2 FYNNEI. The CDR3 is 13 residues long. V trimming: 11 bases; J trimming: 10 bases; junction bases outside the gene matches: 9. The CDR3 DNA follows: TGTGCCGGTCGCGGACAGGGGAGATCACCCCTCCACTTT. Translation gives CAGRGQGRSPLHF. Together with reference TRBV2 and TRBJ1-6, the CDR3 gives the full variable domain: EPEVTQTPSHQVTQMGQEVILRCVPISNHLYFYWYRQILGQKVEFLVSFYNNEISEKSEIFDDQFSVERPDGSNFTLKIRSTKLEDSAMYFCAGRGQGRSPLHFGNGTRLTVT.

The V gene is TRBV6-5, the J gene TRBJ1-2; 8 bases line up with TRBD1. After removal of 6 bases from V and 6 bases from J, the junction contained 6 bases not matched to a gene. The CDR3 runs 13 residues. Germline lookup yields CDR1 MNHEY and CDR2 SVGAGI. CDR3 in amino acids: CASRRSTGDGYTF. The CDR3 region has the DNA TGTGCCAGCAGGCGATCGACAGGGGATGGCTACACCTTC.

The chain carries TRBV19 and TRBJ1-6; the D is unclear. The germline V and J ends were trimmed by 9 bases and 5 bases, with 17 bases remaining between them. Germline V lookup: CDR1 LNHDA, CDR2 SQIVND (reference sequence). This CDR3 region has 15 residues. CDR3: CASSLEPGNNSPLHF. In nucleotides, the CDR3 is TGTGCCAGCAGTCTTGAGCCGGGTAATAATTCACCCCTCCACTTT. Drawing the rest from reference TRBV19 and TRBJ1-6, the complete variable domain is DGGITQSPKYLFRKEGQNVTLSCEQNLNHDAMYWYRQDPGQGLRLIYYSQIVNDFQKGDIAEGYSVSREKKESFPLTVTSAQKNPTAFYLCASSLEPGNNSPLHFGNGTRLTVT.

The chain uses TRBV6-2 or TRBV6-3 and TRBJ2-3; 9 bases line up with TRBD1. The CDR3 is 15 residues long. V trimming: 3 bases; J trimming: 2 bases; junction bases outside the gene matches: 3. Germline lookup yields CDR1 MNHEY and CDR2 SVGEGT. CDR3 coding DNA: TGTGCCAGCAGTTATGGGACAGGGTACACAGATACGCAGTATTTT. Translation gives CASSYGTGYTDTQYF.

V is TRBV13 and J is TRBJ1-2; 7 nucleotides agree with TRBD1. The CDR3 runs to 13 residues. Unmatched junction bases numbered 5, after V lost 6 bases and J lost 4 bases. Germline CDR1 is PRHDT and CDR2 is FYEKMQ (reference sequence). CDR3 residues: CASRPGQVYGYTF. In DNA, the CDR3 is TGTGCCAGCAGACCTGGACAGGTCTATGGCTACACCTTC.

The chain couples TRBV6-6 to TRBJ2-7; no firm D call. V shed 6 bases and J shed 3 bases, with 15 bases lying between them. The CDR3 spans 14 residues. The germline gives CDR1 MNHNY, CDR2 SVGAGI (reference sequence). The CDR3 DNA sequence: TGTGCCAGCAGCCTTGACATCAGCCACTACGAGCAGTACTTC. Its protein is CASSLDISHYEQYF.

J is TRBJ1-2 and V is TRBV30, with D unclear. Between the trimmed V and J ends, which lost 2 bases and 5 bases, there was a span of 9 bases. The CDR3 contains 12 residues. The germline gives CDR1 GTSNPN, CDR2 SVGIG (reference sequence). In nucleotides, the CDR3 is TGTGCCTGGAGTCGTGAGGAGTATGGCTACACCTTC. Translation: CAWSREEYGYTF.

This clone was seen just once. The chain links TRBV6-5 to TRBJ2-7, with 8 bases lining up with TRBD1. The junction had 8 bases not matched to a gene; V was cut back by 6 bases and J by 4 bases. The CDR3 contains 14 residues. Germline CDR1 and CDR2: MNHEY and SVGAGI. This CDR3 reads CASSRTGFGYEQYF. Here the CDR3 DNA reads TGTGCCAGCAGCAGGACAGGGTTCGGGTACGAGCAGTACTTC.

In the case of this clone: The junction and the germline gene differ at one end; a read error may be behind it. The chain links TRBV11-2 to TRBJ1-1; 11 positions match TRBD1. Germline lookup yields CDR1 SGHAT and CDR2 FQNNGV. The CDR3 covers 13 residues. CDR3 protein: CASSLVGGQGVFF. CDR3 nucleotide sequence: TGTGCCAGCAGCTTAGTTGGGGGACAGGGGGTATTTTTT.

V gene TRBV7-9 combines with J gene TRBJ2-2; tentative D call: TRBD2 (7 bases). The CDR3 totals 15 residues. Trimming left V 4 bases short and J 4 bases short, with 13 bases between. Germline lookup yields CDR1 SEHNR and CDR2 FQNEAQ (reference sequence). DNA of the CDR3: TGTGCCAGCAGCTCGGAGGGGGGGCTCACCGGGGAGCTGTTTTTT. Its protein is CASSSEGGLTGELFF. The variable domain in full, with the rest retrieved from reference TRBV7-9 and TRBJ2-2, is DTGVSQNPRHKITKRGQNVTFRCDPISEHNRLYWYRQTLGQGPEFLTYFQNEAQLEKSRLLSDRFSAERPKGSFSTLEIQRTEQGDSAMYLCASSSEGGLTGELFFGEGSRLTVL.

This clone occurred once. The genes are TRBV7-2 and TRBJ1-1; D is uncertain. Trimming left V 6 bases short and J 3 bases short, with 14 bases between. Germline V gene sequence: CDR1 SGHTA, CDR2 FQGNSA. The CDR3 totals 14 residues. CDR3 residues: CASRYLATYTEAFF. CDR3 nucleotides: TGTGCCAGCAGGTATCTGGCGACATACACTGAAGCTTTCTTT.

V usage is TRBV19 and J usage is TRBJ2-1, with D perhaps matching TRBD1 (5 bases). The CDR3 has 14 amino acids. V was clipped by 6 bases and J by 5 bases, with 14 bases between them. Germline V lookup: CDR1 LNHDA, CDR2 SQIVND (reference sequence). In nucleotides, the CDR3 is TGTGCCAGTAGAACCCAGGGTAGGGACAATGAGCAGTTCTTC. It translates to CASRTQGRDNEQFF.

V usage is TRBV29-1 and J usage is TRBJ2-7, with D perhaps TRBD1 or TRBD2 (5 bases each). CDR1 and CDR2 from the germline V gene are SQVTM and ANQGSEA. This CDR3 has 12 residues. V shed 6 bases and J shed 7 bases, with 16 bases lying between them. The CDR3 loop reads CSVGDPMGEQYF. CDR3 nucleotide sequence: TGCAGCGTCGGGGACCCCATGGGGGAGCAGTACTTC.

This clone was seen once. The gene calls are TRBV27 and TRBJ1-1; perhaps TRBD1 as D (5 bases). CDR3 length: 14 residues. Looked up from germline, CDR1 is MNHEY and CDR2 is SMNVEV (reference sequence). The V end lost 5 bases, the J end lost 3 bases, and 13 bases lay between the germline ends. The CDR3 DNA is TGTGCCAGCAGTCCAAAGGGGAGGTACACTGAAGCTTTCTTT. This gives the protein CASSPKGRYTEAFF.

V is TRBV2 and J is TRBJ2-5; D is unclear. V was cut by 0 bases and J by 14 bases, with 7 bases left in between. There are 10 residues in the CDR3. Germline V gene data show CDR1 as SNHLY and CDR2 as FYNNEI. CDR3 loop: CASSEAGFYF. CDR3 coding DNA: TGTGCCAGCAGTGAAGCGGGGTTTTACTTC.

The CDR3 nucleotides read TGTGCCAGCACTTCGGCGGGGAAAAGCTATGGCTACACCTTC. Its protein is CASTSAGKSYGYTF. The chain joins TRBV7-9 to TRBJ1-2; no definite D call. The germline gives CDR1 SEHNR, CDR2 FQNEAQ (reference sequence). Trimming took 7 bases from V and 4 from J, leaving 16 bases between them. This CDR3 has 14 amino acids. The full variable domain, rest sourced from reference TRBV7-9 and TRBJ1-2, is DTGVSQNPRHKITKRGQNVTFRCDPISEHNRLYWYRQTLGQGPEFLTYFQNEAQLEKSRLLSDRFSAERPKGSFSTLEIQRTEQGDSAMYLCASTSAGKSYGYTFGSGTRLTVV.